These 23 T cell receptor beta chains were all obtained from the same sample, sequenced in a study of blood T cells in healthy people across ages. Through a sample-barcoded 5' primer and a J-beta primer mix, a second PCR was run for roughly 6 to 12 cycles. TCRdb reprocessed the 5' RACE reads with MiXCR, giving one entry per CDR3 protein. Seen here are around 650,000 distinct CDR3 sequences, around 32% observed once, and the top ten hold just over 15%. Source material: blood. The receptors were sampled from a woman over 75 in good health.

Comments on this clonotype: A much larger clone lies one base from this, so it may be a read error. This chain joins TRBV7-3 and TRBJ2-1; D might be TRBD2 (6 bases). The length of the CDR3 is 13 residues. Germline loops: CDR1 SGHTA, CDR2 FQGTGA. Deletions cut 2 bases from V and 9 bases from J, with 11 bases between. CDR3 loop: CASSLASAGEQFF. The CDR3 region has the DNA TGTGCCAGCAGCTTAGCTAGCGCGGGTGAGCAGTTCTTC.

This clonotype appeared a few times. The rearrangement uses TRBV6-1 and TRBJ1-5, with 11 bases identical to TRBD1. Germline-derived CDR1 and CDR2 are MNHNS and SASEGT. This CDR3 region has 16 residues. The V segment lost 10 bases and the J segment 6 bases; nucleotides outside the gene matches: 14. The CDR3 DNA sequence: TGTGCCACCTTCAATCCGGGACAGGGGGACGGTCAGCCCCAGCATTTT. It encodes CATFNPGQGDGQPQHF.

This clonotype was detected many times. The chain recombines TRBV3-1 with TRBJ1-2; perhaps TRBD1 as D (6 bases). The CDR3 is 14 residues long. Germline V CDR1 and CDR2: LGHDT, YNNKEL (reference sequence). V lost 4 bases and J lost 4, with 13 bases in between. The CDR3 nucleotides read TGTGCCAGCAGCCGCGGACAGACATTCTATGGCTACACCTTC. Its translation is CASSRGQTFYGYTF.

The chain carries TRBV7-3 and TRBJ1-2, with a possible D match to TRBD1 (5 bases). Germline lookup yields CDR1 SGHTA and CDR2 FQGTGA. The CDR3 runs 15 residues. V was shortened by 4 bases and J by 6 bases, with 18 bases between the two germline ends. The CDR3, as DNA: TGTGCCAGCAGCTCCGGGTCCGGGGCAAACAATGGCTACACCTTC. It translates to CASSSGSGANNGYTF. Variable domain in full (rest from reference TRBV7-3 and TRBJ1-2): GAGVSQTPSNKVTEKGKYVELRCDPISGHTALYWYRQSLGQGPEFLIYFQGTGAADDSGLPNDRFFAVRPEGSVSTLKIQRTERGDSAVYLCASSSGSGANNGYTFGSGTRLTVV.

The rearrangement links TRBV9 to TRBJ2-5; D ambiguous. The CDR3 is made up of 16 amino acids. From germline, CDR1 is SGDLS and CDR2 YYNGEE. V shed 4 bases and J shed 2 bases, with 18 bases lying between them. The CDR3 loop reads CASSLDPVETQETQYF. The CDR3, as DNA: TGTGCCAGCAGCTTAGATCCGGTGGAGACGCAAGAGACCCAGTACTTC.

This clonotype was observed a handful of times. The chain links TRBV10-3 to TRBJ2-4; D is tentatively TRBD1 or TRBD2 (5 bases each). CDR1 ENHRY and CDR2 SYGVKD come from the germline V gene. With 0 bases removed from V and 13 bases from J, the gap between germline ends came to 10 bases. CDR3 size: 12 residues. The CDR3 DNA reads as TGTGCCATCAGTGAGTCACTGGGGGAGCAGTACTTC. Encoded protein: CAISESLGEQYF.

As regards this clonotype: Its ends do not fully match the called genes, so a read error is possible. The chain's CDR3 is CTSSTRGTGFSLEQFF. In nucleotides, the CDR3 is TGTACCAGCAGCACACGCGGGACAGGGTTTTCTCTGGAGCAGTTCTTC. The chain is built from TRBV5-4 and TRBJ2-1; 9 bases match TRBD1. CDR3 length: 16 amino acids. Germline loops: CDR1 SGHNT, CDR2 YYREEE (reference sequence). Variable domain in full (rest from reference TRBV5-4 and TRBJ2-1): ETGVTQSPTHLIKTRGQQVTLRCSSQSGHNTVSWYQQALGQGPQFIFQYYREEENGRGNFPPRFSGLQFPNYSSELNVNALELDDSALYLCTSSTRGTGFSLEQFFGPGTRLTVL.

This clonotype was recorded many times. The V gene is TRBV5-1, the J gene TRBJ2-6; D uncertain. Trimming took 7 bases from V and 3 from J, leaving 8 bases between them. This CDR3 has 13 amino acids. In germline, CDR1 is SGHRS, CDR2 YFSETQ. The CDR3 is CASRRGGANVLTF. CDR3 nucleotide sequence: TGCGCCAGCCGCCGAGGTGGGGCCAACGTCCTGACTTTC.

As regards this clonotype: Relative to the germline gene, one junction end is altered; a read error may explain this. The chain has TRBV7-9 and TRBJ2-2, with 13 nucleotides matching TRBD2. Germline V lookup: CDR1 SEHNR, CDR2 FQNEAQ (reference sequence). CDR3 length: 17 amino acids. The CDR3 DNA reads as TGTGCCAGCAGCCCGACTAGCGGGGGGATGAACACCGGGAAGCTGTTTTTT. It specifies CASSPTSGGMNTGKLFF.

The sample holds many counts of this clonotype. The chain has TRBV18 and TRBJ2-7, with D uncertain. Germline lookup yields CDR1 KGHSH and CDR2 LQKENI. The CDR3 extends over 14 amino acids. Trimming removed 1 base from V and 3 bases from J, with 10 bases in between. Written as DNA, the CDR3 is TGTGCCAGCTCACCACAGGGAACGGGCTACGAGCAGTACTTC. Translating it yields CASSPQGTGYEQYF.

This clonotype has at least ten counts. The chain uses TRBV29-1 and TRBJ2-5; 8 bases are shared with TRBD2. V shed 3 bases, J shed 4 bases, and the junction held 10 bases outside the gene matches. The CDR3 consists of 15 residues. Germline-derived CDR1 and CDR2 are SQVTM and ANQGSEA. The DNA of the CDR3 is TGCAGCGTTGATGGTTCTAGCGGGTTCGTAGAGACCCAGTACTTC. Amino acids: CSVDGSSGFVETQYF.

This clonotype was counted ten times or more. A read error is possible here, since a much larger clone lies one base away. The V gene is TRBV27, the J gene TRBJ2-5; D is perhaps TRBD1 or TRBD2 (5 bases each). This CDR3 is 15 amino acids long. Trimming stripped 3 bases from V and 0 bases from J, with 11 bases between. Germline CDR1 MNHEY, CDR2 SMNVEV (reference sequence). The CDR3 loop reads CASSFWGTHQETQYF. The CDR3 coding sequence is TGTGCCAGCAGTTTCTGGGGGACCCACCAAGAGACCCAGTACTTC.

The sample holds many counts of this clonotype. The chain has TRBV7-3 and TRBJ1-1; no definite D call. V lost 5 bases, J lost 1 base, and 17 bases lay in between. CDR1 and CDR2 from the germline V gene are SGHTA and FQGTGA. The length of the CDR3 is 16 residues. CDR3 residues: CASSIGRLIGNTEAFF. The CDR3 region has the DNA TGTGCCAGCAGCATAGGACGCCTTATAGGGAACACTGAAGCTTTCTTT.

There are a few counts of this clonotype. This sequence may be a read error, since a much larger clone differs from it by one base. This rearrangement joins TRBV20-1 to TRBJ1-2; 7 nucleotides align to TRBD1. CDR1 and CDR2 (germline): DFQATT, SNEGSKA (reference sequence). This CDR3 has 14 amino acids. V lost 0 bases, J lost 4 bases, and 5 bases stayed unmatched. The DNA of the CDR3 is TGCAGTGCTAGAGATCCCCAGGGGGGCTATGGCTACACCTTC. Protein product: CSARDPQGGYGYTF.

At least ten counts were recorded for this clonotype. The chain employs TRBV7-9 and TRBJ2-1; 10 nucleotides line up with TRBD1. In germline, CDR1 is SEHNR, CDR2 FQNEAQ (reference sequence). Trimming removed 5 bases from V and 7 bases from J; junction bases left unmatched: 8. The CDR3 covers 15 residues. The CDR3 here is CASSIDRGPRNEQFF. Here the CDR3 DNA reads TGTGCCAGCAGCATTGACAGGGGGCCGCGGAATGAGCAGTTCTTC.

This clonotype was seen more than once but under ten times. With a much larger clone just one base away, this may be a read error. This sequence joins TRBV5-1 and TRBJ2-5; TRBD1 or TRBD2 may be the D gene (5 bases each). Germline V gives CDR1 SGHRS, CDR2 YFSETQ. The CDR3 is 16 amino acids. V shed 4 bases and J shed 11 bases, with 27 bases lying between them. The CDR3 DNA sequence: TGCGCCAGCAGCCTGGGCGCTGGGGGTGGAGACAATGAGCAGTACTTC. Its translation is CASSLGAGGGDNEQYF. Supplemented by reference TRBV5-1 and TRBJ2-5, the full variable domain reads KAGVTQTPRYLIKTRGQQVTLSCSPISGHRSVSWYQQTPGQGLQFLFEYFSETQRNKGNFPGRFSGRQFSNSRSEMNVSTLELGDSALYLCASSLGAGGGDNEQYFGPGTRLLVL.

This clonotype was seen ten or more times. The chain has TRBV5-1 and TRBJ1-1; D is possibly TRBD1 (6 bases). V shed 2 bases and J shed 1 base, with 9 bases lying between them. This CDR3 has 14 residues. Germline V gene lookup returns CDR1 SGHRS and CDR2 YFSETQ. CDR3 nucleotide sequence: TGCGCCAGCAGCTTCGGACAGCAGAACACTGAAGCTTTCTTT. The encoded protein is CASSFGQQNTEAFF.

J is TRBJ2-7 and V is TRBV20-1, with no clear D. Germline CDR1 and CDR2: DFQATT and SNEGSKA (reference sequence). The CDR3 totals 14 residues. With 0 bases removed from V and 2 bases from J, the gap between germline ends came to 11 bases. The CDR3 spells CSARDMKGTYEQYF. The DNA for the CDR3 is TGCAGTGCTAGAGATATGAAGGGAACCTACGAGCAGTACTTC.

The chain has TRBV20-1 and TRBJ2-1; TRBD2 matches 8 bases. CDR1 DFQATT and CDR2 SNEGSKA come from the germline V gene (reference sequence). Trimming cost V 5 bases and J 10 bases; bases outside gene matches: 19. The CDR3 sequence is 16 residues long. In DNA form, the CDR3 reads TGCAGTGCTCGGAGAGAATTAGCGGGGCAAGACCACGAGCAGTTCTTC. Translation gives CSARRELAGQDHEQFF.

This clonotype has only a few counts. The CDR3: CASSDYGLPNNSPLHF. CDR3 sequence (DNA): TGTGCCAGCAGTGACTACGGCCTACCCAACAATTCACCCCTCCACTTT. This chain joins TRBV2 and TRBJ1-6; no firm D call. V shed 3 bases and J shed 7 bases, with 16 bases lying between them. The length of the CDR3 is 16 residues. CDR1 and CDR2 from the germline V gene are SNHLY and FYNNEI. Combining the CDR3 with reference TRBV2 and TRBJ1-6 gives the whole variable domain EPEVTQTPSHQVTQMGQEVILRCVPISNHLYFYWYRQILGQKVEFLVSFYNNEISEKSEIFDDQFSVERPDGSNFTLKIRSTKLEDSAMYFCASSDYGLPNNSPLHFGNGTRLTVT.

With regard to this clonotype: With a much larger clone just one base away, this may be a read error. The chain recombines TRBV28 with TRBJ2-7; a weak D match, TRBD2 (5 bases). Trimming removed 4 bases at V and 7 bases at J, with 17 bases between. This CDR3 has 14 amino acids. Germline CDR1 and CDR2: MDHEN and SYDVKM. The CDR3 protein is CASSSRTPPYEQYF. The CDR3 DNA sequence: TGTGCCAGCAGTTCCCGGACTCCTCCTTATGAGCAGTACTTC.

This clonotype was seen ten or more times. The chain recombines TRBV20-1 with TRBJ1-1; 7 bases are shared with TRBD1. V gave up 5 bases and J gave up 3 bases; unmatched junction bases: 3. Germline CDR1 reads DFQATT; CDR2 reads SNEGSKA (reference sequence). This CDR3 contains 12 residues. The DNA of the CDR3 is TGCAGTGCTTACAGGGGAGACACTGAAGCTTTCTTT. Protein product: CSAYRGDTEAFF.

The gene calls are TRBV20-1 and TRBJ2-7; D is possibly TRBD2 (5 bases). Germline loops: CDR1 DFQATT, CDR2 SNEGSKA (reference sequence). The CDR3 has 12 amino acids. The V end lost 3 bases, the J end lost 3 bases, and 9 bases lay between the germline ends. In nucleotides, the CDR3 is TGCAGTGCTAGCAGTGCGGGCTACGAGCAGTACTTC. This encodes CSASSAGYEQYF.